This TCR beta chain was captured in a study of T cells in Graves' hyperthyroidism and ophthalmopathy. Study at large: Before treatment of any kind, peripheral blood was taken at initial diagnosis.

This clonotype was seen many times. The antigen remains undetermined. The CDR3 is made up of 16 amino acids. The V gene's germline CDR1 is SGHVS and CDR2 FQNEAQ. V was trimmed by 10 bases and J by 5 bases, leaving 26 bases between them. Using RNA transcripts as the source, TCR beta CDR3 regions were amplified. The HTBI primer set served for first-round RT-PCR of the TCR CDR3. Each CDR3 protein is one row after TCRdb ran MiXCR on the multiplex PCR reads. The sample records some 720,000 distinct CDR3 sequences, 15% to 20% being singletons. Overall study results and limits: Peripheral blood also featured most of the thyroid clonotypes expanded above 0.001.

Diagnoses used clinical symptoms, serum thyroxine and TRAb, thyroid ultrasound and orbital computed tomography. Cells are PBMCs isolated from 10 ml of fresh blood. The receptor comes from a man between 18 and 29 years old with Graves' hyperthyroidism. Input material: blood. V and J are TRBV7-8 and TRBJ2-5, with D possibly being TRBD2 (6 bases). CDR3 region: CATSRRGLEGRETQYF. The CDR3 nucleotides are TGTGCCACTAGCCGAAGGGGCCTGGAGGGTCGGGAGACCCAGTACTTC.